These 3 T cell receptor beta chains originate from one sample sequenced in a study of T cell repertoires in cytomegalovirus infection. Each CDR3 protein is one row after TCRdb ran MiXCR on the reads. The profile covers fewer than 250,000 distinct CDR3 sequences, with approximately 13% appearing a single time and roughly 1.7% taken by the ten largest. The sequenced material came from PBMCs. The receptors were gathered from a human donor in good health (CMV status not recorded). Some clones in this sample may be carry-over from other donors' samples.

As to this clonotype: This could be a read error, since a much larger clone is one nucleotide away. The chain couples TRBV6-2 or TRBV6-3 to TRBJ1-4; no firm D call. Per the germline V gene, CDR1 is MNHEY and CDR2 is SVGEGT. The CDR3 is 12 residues long. As DNA, the CDR3 is TGTTCCAGCCCTCGCGACGGGGAAAAACTGTTTTTT. Protein: CSSPRDGEKLFF.

There are many counts of this clonotype. The V call is TRBV7-2, the J call TRBJ1-2, with 9 bases aligning to TRBD1. The junction had 2 bases not matched to a gene; V was cut back by 4 bases and J by 2 bases. Germline CDR1 is SGHTA and CDR2 is FQGNSA. The CDR3 is 14 residues long. CDR3 in amino acids: CASSYRGLNYGYTF. CDR3 nucleotides: TGTGCCAGCAGCTACAGGGGGCTAAACTATGGCTACACCTTC.

The chain joins TRBV5-1 to TRBJ2-1; D is ambiguous. Germline CDR1 reads SGHRS; CDR2 reads YFSETQ. Trimming took 5 bases from V and 2 from J, leaving 14 bases between them. This CDR3 has 15 amino acids. The CDR3 DNA follows: TGCGCCAGCAGTACCCCCTCACTCCCCTACAATGAGCAGTTCTTC. Protein product: CASSTPSLPYNEQFF.